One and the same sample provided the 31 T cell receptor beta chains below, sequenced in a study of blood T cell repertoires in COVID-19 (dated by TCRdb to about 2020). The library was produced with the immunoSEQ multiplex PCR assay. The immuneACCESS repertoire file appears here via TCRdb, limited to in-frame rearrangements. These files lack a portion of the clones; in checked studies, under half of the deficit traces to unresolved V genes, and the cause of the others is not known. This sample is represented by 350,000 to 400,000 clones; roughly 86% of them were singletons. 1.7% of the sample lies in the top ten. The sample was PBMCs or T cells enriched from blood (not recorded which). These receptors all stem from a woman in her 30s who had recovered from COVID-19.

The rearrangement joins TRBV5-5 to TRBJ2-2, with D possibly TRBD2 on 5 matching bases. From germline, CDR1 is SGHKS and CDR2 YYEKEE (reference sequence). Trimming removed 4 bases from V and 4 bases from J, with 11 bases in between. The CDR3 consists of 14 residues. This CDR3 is CASSRYEGTGELFF. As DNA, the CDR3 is TGTGCCAGCAGCAGATACGAGGGCACCGGGGAGCTGTTTTTT.

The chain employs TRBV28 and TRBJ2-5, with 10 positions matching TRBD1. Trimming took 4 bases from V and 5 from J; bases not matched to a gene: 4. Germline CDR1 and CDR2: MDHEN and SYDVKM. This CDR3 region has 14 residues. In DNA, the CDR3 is TGTGCCAGCAGTTGGACAGGGGGGACGGAGACCCAGTACTTC. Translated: CASSWTGGTETQYF.

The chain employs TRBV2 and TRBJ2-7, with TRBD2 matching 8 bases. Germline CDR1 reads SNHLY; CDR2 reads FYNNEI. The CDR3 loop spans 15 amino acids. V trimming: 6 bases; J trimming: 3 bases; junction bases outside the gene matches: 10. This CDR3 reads CASRPGGSAYYEQYF. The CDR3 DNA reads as TGTGCCAGCAGACCGGGGGGGTCGGCATACTACGAGCAGTACTTC.

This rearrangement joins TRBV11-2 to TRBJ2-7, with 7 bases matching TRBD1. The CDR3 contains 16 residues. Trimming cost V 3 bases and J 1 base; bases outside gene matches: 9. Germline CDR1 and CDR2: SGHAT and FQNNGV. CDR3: CASSFLQGRYSYEQYF. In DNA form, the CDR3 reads TGTGCCAGCAGCTTTTTACAGGGGCGATATTCCTACGAGCAGTACTTC.

CDR3 coding DNA: TGCGCCAGCAGCCAAGACTATATAGCCAAAAACATTCAGTACTTC. It yields the protein CASSQDYIAKNIQYF. The rearrangement joins TRBV4-1 to TRBJ2-4; D gene ambiguous. Germline loops: CDR1 MGHRA, CDR2 YSYEKL. The CDR3 loop spans 15 amino acids. V dropped 0 bases and J dropped 0 bases, with 6 bases sitting between them.

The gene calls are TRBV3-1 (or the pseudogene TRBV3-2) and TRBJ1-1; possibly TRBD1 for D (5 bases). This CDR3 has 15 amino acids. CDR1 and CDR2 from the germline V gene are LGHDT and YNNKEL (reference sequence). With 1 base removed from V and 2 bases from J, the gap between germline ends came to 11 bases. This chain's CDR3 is CASSQVFRANTEAFF. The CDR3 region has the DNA TGTGCCAGCAGCCAAGTATTCAGGGCAAACACTGAAGCTTTCTTT.

The CDR3 DNA reads TGTGCCAGCAGCTCCGGACTAGCGGGAGGGCCAACGCAGTATTTT. It is translated as CASSSGLAGGPTQYF. The genes are TRBV11-2 and TRBJ2-3; 15 bases match TRBD2. After removal of 4 bases from V and 9 bases from J, the junction contained 5 bases not matched to a gene. This CDR3 comprises 15 residues. The germline CDR1 and CDR2 sequences are SGHAT and FQNNGV.

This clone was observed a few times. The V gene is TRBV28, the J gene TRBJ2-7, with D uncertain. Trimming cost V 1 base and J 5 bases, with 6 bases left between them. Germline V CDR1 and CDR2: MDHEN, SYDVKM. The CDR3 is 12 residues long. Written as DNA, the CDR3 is TGTGCCAGCAGTTTATTACGGGACGAGCAGTACTTC. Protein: CASSLLRDEQYF. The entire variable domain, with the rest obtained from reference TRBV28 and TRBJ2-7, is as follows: DVKVTQSSRYLVKRTGEKVFLECVQDMDHENMFWYRQDPGLGLRLIYFSYDVKMKEKGDIPEGYSVSREKKERFSLILESASTNQTSMYLCASSLLRDEQYFGPGTRLTVT.

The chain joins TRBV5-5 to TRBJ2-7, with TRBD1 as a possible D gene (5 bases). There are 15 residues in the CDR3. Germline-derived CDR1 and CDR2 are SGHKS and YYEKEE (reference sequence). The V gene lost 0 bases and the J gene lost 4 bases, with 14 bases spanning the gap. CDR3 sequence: CASSLDIRVRYEQYF. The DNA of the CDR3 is TGTGCCAGCAGCTTGGATATCAGGGTAAGGTACGAGCAGTACTTC.

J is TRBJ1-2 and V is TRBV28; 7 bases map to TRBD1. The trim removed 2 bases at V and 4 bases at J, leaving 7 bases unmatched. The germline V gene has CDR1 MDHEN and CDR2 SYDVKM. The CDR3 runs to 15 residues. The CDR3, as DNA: TGTGCCAGCAGTTTAAAGAGGGGGCGTATCTATGGCTACACCTTC. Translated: CASSLKRGRIYGYTF.

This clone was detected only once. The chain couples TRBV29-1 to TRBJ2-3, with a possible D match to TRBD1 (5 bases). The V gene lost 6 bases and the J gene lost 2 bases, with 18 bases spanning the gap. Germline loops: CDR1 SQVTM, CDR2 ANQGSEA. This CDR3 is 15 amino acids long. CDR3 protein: CSVAYYSGNTDTQYF. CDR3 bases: TGCAGCGTGGCGTACTACTCAGGGAACACAGATACGCAGTATTTT.

CDR3 in DNA: TGCGCCAGCAGACCAGACAGGGCGGGCGGTGAAAAACTGTTTTTT. Its translation: CASRPDRAGGEKLFF. This chain links TRBV5-1 with TRBJ1-4; 7 bases are a match to TRBD1. After removal of 5 bases from V and 7 bases from J, the junction contained 11 bases not matched to a gene. Per the germline V gene, CDR1 is SGHRS and CDR2 is YFSETQ. The CDR3 length is 15 residues.

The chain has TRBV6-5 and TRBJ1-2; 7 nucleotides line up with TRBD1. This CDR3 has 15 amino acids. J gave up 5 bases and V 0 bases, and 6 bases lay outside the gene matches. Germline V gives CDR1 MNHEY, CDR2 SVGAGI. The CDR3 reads CASSYSMTGYYGYTF. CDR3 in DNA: TGTGCCAGCAGTTACTCCATGACAGGGTATTATGGCTACACCTTC.

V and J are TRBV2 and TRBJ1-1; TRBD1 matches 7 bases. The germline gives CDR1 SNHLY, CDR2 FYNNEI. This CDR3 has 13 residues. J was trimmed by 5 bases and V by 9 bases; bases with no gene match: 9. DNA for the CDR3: TGTGCCAGGCCCACAGGGGCGGGAACTGAAGCTTTCTTT. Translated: CARPTGAGTEAFF.

CDR3 in amino acids: CASSQWGPGGELFF. CDR3 bases: TGTGCCAGCAGCCAATGGGGGCCGGGCGGGGAGCTGTTTTTT. This sequence joins TRBV14 and TRBJ2-2, with D perhaps matching TRBD1 (6 bases). Germline V gives CDR1 SGHDN, CDR2 FVKESK. V lost 2 bases and J 7 bases, leaving 11 bases between the germline ends. The CDR3 runs to 14 residues.

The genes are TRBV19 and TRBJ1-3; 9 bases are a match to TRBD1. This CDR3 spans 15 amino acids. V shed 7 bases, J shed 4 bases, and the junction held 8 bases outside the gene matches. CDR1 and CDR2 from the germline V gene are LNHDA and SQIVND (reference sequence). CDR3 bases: TGTGCCAGTACCCGGGACAGGGCGGGAGGAAACACCATATATTTT. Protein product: CASTRDRAGGNTIYF. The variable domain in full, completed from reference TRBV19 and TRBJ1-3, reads DGGITQSPKYLFRKEGQNVTLSCEQNLNHDAMYWYRQDPGQGLRLIYYSQIVNDFQKGDIAEGYSVSREKKESFPLTVTSAQKNPTAFYLCASTRDRAGGNTIYFGEGSWLTVV.

The CDR3 DNA sequence: TGTGCCAGCAGCCCCAAGCAGGGTCGGACTGAAGCTTTCTTT. This translates into CASSPKQGRTEAFF. The V gene is TRBV5-6, the J gene TRBJ1-1; TRBD1 is a possible D gene (5 bases). The CDR3 consists of 14 residues. V was clipped by 4 bases and J by 5 bases, with 15 bases between them. In germline, CDR1 is SGHDT, CDR2 YYEEEE.

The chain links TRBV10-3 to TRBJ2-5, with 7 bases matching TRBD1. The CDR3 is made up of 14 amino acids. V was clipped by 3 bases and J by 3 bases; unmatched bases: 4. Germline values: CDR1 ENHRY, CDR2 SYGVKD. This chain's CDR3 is CAISENDREETQYF. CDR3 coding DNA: TGTGCCATCAGTGAAAACGACAGGGAAGAGACCCAGTACTTC.

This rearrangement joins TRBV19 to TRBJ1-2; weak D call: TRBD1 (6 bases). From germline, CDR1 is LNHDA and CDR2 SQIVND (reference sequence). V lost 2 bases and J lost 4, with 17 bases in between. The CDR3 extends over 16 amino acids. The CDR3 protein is CASSIPGHLTGYGYTF. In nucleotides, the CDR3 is TGTGCCAGTAGTATACCGGGACACCTTACCGGCTATGGCTACACCTTC.

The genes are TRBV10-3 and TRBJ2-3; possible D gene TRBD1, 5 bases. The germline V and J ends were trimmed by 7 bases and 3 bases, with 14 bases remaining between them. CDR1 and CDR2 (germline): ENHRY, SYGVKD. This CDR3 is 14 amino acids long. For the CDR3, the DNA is TGTGCCATCAAGGGGTTTGTTGTGACAGATACGCAGTATTTT. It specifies CAIKGFVVTDTQYF.

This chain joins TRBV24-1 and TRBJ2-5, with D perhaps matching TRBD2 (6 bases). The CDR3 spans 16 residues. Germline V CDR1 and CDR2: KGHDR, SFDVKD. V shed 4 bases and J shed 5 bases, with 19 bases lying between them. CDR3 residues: CATSDFLGGAGETQYF. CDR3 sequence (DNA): TGTGCCACCAGTGACTTTTTGGGAGGCGCAGGGGAGACCCAGTACTTC.

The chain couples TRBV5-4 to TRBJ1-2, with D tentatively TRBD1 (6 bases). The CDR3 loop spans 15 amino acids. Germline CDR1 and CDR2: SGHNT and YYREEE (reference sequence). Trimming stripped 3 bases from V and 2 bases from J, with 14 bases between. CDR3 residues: CASSYSTGSNYGYTF. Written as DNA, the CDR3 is TGTGCCAGCAGCTATTCTACAGGGTCAAACTATGGCTACACCTTC.

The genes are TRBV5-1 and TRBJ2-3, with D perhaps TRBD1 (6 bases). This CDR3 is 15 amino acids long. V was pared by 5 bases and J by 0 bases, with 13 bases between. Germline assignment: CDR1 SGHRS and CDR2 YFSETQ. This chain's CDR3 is CASRPDRTSTDTQYF. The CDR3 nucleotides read TGCGCCAGCAGGCCGGACAGAACTAGCACAGATACGCAGTATTTT.

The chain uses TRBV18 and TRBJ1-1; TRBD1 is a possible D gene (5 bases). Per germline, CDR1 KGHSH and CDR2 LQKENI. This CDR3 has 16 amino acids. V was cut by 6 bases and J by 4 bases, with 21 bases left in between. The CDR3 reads CASSPLVGDLSTEAFF. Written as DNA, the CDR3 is TGTGCCAGCTCGCCGCTAGTTGGGGACTTGAGCACTGAAGCTTTCTTT.

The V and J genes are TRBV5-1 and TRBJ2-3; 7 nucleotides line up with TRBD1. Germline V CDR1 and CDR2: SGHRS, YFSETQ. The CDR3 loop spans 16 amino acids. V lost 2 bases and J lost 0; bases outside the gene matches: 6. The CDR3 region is CASSFPRDRSTDTQYF. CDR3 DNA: TGCGCCAGCAGCTTCCCCAGGGACAGAAGCACAGATACGCAGTATTTT.

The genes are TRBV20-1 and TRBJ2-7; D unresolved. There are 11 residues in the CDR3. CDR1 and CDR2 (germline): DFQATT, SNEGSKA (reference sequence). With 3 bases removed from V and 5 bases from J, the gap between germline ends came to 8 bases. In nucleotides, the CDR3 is TGCAGTGCTAGTCCTCTTGACGAGCAGTACTTC. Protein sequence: CSASPLDEQYF.

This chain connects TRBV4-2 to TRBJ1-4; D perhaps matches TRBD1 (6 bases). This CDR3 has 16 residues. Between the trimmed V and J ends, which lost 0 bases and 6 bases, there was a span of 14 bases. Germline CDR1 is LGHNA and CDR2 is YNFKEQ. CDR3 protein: CASSQDGDRRHEKLFF. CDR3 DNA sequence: TGTGCCAGCAGCCAAGATGGAGACAGGCGCCATGAAAAACTGTTTTTT.

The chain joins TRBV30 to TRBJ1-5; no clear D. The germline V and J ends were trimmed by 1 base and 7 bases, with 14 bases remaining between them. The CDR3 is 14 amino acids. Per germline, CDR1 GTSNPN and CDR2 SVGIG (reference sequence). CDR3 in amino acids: CAWSALKTGQPQHF. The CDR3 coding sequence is TGTGCCTGGAGTGCTTTAAAGACGGGGCAGCCCCAGCATTTT.

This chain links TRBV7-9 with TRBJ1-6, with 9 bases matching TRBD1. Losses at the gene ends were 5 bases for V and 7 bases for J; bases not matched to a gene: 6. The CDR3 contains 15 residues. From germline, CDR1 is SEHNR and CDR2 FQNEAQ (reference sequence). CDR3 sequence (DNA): TGTGCCAGCAGCATCGGGGACAGGGACAATTCACCCCTCCACTTT. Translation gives CASSIGDRDNSPLHF. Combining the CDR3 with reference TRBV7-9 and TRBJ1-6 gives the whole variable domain DTGVSQNPRHKITKRGQNVTFRCDPISEHNRLYWYRQTLGQGPEFLTYFQNEAQLEKSRLLSDRFSAERPKGSFSTLEIQRTEQGDSAMYLCASSIGDRDNSPLHFGNGTRLTVT.

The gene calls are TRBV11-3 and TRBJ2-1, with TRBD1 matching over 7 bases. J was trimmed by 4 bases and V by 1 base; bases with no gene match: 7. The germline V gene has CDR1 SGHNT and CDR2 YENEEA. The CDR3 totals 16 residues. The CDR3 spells CASSLGLGGSYNEQFF. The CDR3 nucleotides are TGTGCCAGCAGCTTAGGCCTAGGGGGCTCATACAATGAGCAGTTCTTC. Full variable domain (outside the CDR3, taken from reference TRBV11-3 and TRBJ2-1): EAGVVQSPRYKIIEKKQPVAFWCNPISGHNTLYWYLQNLGQGPELLIRYENEEAVDDSQLPKDRFSAERLKGVDSTLKIQPAELGDSAVYLCASSLGLGGSYNEQFFGPGTRLTVL.

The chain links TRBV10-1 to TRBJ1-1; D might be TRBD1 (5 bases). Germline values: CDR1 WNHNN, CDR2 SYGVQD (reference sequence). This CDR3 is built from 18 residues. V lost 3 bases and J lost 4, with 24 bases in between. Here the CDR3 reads CASSETGGKAIVCTEAFF. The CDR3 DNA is TGCGCCAGCAGTGAAACAGGCGGTAAGGCTATCGTTTGCACTGAAGCTTTCTTT.